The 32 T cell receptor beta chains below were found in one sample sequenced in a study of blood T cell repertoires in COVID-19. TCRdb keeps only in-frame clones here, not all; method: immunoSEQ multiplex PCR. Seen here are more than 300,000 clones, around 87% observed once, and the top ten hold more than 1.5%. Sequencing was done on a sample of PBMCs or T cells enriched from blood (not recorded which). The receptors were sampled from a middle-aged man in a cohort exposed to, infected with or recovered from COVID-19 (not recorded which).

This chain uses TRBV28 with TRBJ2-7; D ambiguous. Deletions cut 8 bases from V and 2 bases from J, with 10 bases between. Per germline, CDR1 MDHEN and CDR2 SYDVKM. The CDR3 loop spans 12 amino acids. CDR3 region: CASCPGTYEQYF. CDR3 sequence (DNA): TGTGCCAGCTGCCCAGGAACCTACGAGCAGTACTTC.

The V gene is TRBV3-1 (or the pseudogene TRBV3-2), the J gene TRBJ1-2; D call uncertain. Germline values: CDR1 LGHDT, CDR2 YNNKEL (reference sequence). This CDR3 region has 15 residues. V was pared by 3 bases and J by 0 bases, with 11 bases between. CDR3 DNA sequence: TGTGCCAGCAGCCACTCTACAGTAGCTAACTATGGCTACACCTTC. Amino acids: CASSHSTVANYGYTF.

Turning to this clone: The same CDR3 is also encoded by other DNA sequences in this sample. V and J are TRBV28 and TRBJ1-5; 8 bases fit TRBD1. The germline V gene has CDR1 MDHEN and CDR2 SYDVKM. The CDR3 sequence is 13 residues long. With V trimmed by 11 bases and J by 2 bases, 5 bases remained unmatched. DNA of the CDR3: TGTGCCGGACAGGGCGGGGGCAATCAGCCCCAGCATTTT. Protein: CAGQGGGNQPQHF.

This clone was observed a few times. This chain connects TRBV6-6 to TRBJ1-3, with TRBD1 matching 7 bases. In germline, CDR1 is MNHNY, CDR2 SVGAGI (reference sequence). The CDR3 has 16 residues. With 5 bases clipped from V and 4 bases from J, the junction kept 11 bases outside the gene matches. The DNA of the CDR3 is TGTGCCAGCAGTCGAACGACAGGGCGGGGAGGAAACACCATATATTTT. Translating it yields CASSRTTGRGGNTIYF.

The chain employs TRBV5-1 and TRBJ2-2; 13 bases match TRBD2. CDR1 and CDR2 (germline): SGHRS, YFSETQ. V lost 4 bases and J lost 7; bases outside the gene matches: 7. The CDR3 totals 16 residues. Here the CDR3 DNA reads TGCGCCAGCAGCACCGGACTAGCGGGAGCAAACGGGGAGCTGTTTTTT. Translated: CASSTGLAGANGELFF.

CDR3 bases: TGTGCCACCAGTGATTTGGTCCGGACAGGGGGCAATGAGCAGTTCTTC. It codes for CATSDLVRTGGNEQFF. V gene TRBV24-1 combines with J gene TRBJ2-1, with 10 bases fitting TRBD1. The CDR3 totals 16 residues. Germline V gene sequence: CDR1 KGHDR, CDR2 SFDVKD. V lost 0 bases to trimming and J lost 6 bases; unmatched junction nucleotides: 4.

As DNA, the CDR3 is TGCGCCAGCAGCCCACAGGCGGGGCTCAATCAGCCCCAGCATTTT. Translating it yields CASSPQAGLNQPQHF. The chain employs TRBV4-1 and TRBJ1-5; D perhaps matches TRBD1 (5 bases). Germline V gene lookup returns CDR1 MGHRA and CDR2 YSYEKL. There are 15 residues in the CDR3. Trimming stripped 4 bases from V and 3 bases from J, with 13 bases between.

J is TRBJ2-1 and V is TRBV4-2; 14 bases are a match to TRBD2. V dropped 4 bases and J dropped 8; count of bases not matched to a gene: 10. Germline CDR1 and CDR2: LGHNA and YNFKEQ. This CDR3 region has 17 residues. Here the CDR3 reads CASSLRLAGGRSYEQFF. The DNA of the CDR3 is TGTGCCAGCAGCCTGAGACTAGCGGGAGGGAGGTCCTATGAGCAGTTCTTC.

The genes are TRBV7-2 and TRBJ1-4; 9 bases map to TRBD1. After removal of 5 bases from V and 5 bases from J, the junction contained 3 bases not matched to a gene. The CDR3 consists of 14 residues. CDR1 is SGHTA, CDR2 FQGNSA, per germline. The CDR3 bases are TGTGCCAGCAGCCAGGGACAGGGAAATGAAAAACTGTTTTTT. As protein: CASSQGQGNEKLFF.

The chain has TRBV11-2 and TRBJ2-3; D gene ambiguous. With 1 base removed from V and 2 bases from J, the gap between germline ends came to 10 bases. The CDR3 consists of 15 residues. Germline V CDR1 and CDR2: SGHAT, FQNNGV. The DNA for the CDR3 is TGTGCCAGCAGCTTAGTGGGCTCTACCACAGATACGCAGTATTTT. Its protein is CASSLVGSTTDTQYF.

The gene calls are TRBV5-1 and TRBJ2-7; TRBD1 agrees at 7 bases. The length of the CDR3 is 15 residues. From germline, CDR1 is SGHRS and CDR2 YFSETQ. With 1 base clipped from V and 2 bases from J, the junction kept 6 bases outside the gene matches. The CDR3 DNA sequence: TGCGCCAGCAGCTTGTATACAGGGGCGACCTACGAGCAGTACTTC. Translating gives CASSLYTGATYEQYF.

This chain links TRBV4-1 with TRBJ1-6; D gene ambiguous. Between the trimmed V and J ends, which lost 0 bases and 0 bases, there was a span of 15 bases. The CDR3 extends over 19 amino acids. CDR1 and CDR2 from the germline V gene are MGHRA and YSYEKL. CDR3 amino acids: CASSQEGSAGRSYNSPLHF. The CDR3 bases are TGCGCCAGCAGCCAAGAAGGATCGGCGGGCCGCTCCTATAATTCACCCCTCCACTTT.

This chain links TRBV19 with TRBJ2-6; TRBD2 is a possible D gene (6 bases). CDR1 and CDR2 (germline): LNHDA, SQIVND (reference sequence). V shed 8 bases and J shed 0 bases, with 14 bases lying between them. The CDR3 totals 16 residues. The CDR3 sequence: CASAVAAISGANVLTF. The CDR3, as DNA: TGTGCCAGTGCTGTAGCGGCCATCTCTGGGGCCAACGTCCTGACTTTC.

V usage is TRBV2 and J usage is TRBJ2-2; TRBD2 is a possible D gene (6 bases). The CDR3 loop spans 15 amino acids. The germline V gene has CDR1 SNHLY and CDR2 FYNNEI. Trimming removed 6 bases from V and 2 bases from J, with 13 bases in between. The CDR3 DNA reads TGTGCCAGCAGCCTCCGGGGACTTAACACCGGGGAGCTGTTTTTT. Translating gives CASSLRGLNTGELFF.

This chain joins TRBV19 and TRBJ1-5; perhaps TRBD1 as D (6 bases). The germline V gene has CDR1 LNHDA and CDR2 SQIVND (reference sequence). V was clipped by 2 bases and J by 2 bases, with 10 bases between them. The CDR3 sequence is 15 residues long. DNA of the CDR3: TGTGCCAGTAGTATATCGGGGGGCGGCAATCAGCCCCAGCATTTT. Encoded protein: CASSISGGGNQPQHF. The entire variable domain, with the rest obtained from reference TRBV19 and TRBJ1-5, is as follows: DGGITQSPKYLFRKEGQNVTLSCEQNLNHDAMYWYRQDPGQGLRLIYYSQIVNDFQKGDIAEGYSVSREKKESFPLTVTSAQKNPTAFYLCASSISGGGNQPQHFGDGTRLSIL.

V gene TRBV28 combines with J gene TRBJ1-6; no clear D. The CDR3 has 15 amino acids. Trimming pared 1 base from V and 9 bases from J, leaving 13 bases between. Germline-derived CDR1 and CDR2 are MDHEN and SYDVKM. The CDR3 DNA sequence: TGTGCCAGCAGTTTATCAACCGGGAATGGTTCACCCCTCCACTTT. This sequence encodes CASSLSTGNGSPLHF.

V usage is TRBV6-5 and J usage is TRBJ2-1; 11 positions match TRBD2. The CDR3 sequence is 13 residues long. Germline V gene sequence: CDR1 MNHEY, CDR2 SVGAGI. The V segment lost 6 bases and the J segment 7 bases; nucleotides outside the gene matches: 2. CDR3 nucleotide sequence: TGTGCCAGCAGCAGACTAGCGGGAAATGAGCAGTTCTTC. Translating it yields CASSRLAGNEQFF.

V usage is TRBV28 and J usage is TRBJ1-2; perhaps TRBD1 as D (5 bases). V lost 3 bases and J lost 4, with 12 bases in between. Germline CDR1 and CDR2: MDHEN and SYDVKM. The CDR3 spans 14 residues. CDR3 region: CASSFGQGGYGYTF. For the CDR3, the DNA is TGTGCCAGCAGTTTCGGGCAGGGAGGCTATGGCTACACCTTC.

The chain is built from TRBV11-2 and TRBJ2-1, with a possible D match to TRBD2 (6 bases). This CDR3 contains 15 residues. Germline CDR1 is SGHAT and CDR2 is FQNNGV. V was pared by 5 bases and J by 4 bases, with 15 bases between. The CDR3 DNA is TGTGCCAGCAGCCTAGGGAGGAGGACTTACAATGAGCAGTTCTTC. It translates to CASSLGRRTYNEQFF.

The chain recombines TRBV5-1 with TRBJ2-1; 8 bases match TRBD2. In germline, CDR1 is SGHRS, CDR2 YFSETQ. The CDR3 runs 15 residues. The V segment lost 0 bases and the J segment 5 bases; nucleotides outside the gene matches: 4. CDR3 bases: TGCGCCAGCAGCTTGGGCGGGGGGTTAAACAATGAGCAGTTCTTC. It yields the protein CASSLGGGLNNEQFF.

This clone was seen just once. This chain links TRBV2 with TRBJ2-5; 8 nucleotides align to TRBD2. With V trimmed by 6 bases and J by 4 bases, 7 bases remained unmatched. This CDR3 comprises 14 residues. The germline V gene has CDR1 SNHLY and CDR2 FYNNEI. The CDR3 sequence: CASRREGPRETQYF. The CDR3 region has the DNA TGTGCCAGCAGACGGGAGGGTCCCCGAGAGACCCAGTACTTC.

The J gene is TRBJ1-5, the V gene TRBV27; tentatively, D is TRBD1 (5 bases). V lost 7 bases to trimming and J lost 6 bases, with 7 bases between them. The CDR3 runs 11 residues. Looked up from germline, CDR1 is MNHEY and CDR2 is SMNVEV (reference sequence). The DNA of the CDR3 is TGTGCCAGCATGGGGGGTCAGCCCCAGCATTTT. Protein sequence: CASMGGQPQHF.

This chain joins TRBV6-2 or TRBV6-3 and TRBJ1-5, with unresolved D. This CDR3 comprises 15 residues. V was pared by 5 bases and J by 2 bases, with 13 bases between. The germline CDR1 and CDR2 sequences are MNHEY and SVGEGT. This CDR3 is CASSRAGVGNQPQHF. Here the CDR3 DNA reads TGTGCCAGCAGTAGGGCCGGGGTGGGCAATCAGCCCCAGCATTTT.

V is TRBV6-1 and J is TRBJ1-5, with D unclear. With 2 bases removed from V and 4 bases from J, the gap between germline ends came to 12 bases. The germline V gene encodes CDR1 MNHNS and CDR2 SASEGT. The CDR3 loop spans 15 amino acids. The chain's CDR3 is CASSELGSGNQPQHF. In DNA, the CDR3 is TGTGCCAGCAGTGAATTGGGGTCGGGAAATCAGCCCCAGCATTTT.

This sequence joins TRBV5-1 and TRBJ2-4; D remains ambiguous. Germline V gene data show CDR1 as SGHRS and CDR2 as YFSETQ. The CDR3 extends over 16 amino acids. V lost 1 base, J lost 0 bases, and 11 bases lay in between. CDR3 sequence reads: CASSLFVSGAKNIQYF. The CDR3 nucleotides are TGCGCCAGCAGCTTGTTTGTCTCGGGAGCCAAAAACATTCAGTACTTC.

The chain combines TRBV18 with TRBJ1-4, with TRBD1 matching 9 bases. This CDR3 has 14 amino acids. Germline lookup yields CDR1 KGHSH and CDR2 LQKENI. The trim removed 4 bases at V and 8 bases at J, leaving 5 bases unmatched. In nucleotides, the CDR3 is TGTGCCAGCTCACGGACAGGGGATGGGGAAAAACTGTTTTTT. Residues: CASSRTGDGEKLFF.

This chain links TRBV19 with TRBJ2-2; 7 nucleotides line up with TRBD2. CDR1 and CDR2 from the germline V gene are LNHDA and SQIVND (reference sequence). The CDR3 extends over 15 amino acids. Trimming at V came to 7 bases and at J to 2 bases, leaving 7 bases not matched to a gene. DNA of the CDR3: TGTGCCAGTACTGGCGGGAGAGTAAACACCGGGGAGCTGTTTTTT. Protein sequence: CASTGGRVNTGELFF.

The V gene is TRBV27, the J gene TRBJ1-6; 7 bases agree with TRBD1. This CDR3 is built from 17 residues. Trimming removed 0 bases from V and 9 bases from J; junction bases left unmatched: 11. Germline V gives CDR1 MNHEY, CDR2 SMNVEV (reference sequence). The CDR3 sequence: CASSLSSGTVSLSPLHF. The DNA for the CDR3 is TGTGCCAGCAGTTTATCATCCGGGACAGTCAGTCTTTCACCCCTCCACTTT.

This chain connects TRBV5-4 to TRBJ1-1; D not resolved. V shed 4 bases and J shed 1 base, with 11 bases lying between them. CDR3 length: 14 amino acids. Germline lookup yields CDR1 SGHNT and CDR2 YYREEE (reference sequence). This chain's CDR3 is CASSPRGGNTEAFF. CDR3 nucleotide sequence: TGTGCCAGCAGCCCCCGGGGAGGGAACACTGAAGCTTTCTTT.

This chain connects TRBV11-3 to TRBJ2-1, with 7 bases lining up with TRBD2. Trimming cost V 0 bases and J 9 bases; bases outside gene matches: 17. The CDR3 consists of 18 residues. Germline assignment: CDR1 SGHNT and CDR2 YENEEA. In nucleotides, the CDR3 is TGTGCCAGCAGCTTAGATCAAGGCGGGAGCTTCACGGGGAGTGAGCAGTTCTTC. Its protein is CASSLDQGGSFTGSEQFF.

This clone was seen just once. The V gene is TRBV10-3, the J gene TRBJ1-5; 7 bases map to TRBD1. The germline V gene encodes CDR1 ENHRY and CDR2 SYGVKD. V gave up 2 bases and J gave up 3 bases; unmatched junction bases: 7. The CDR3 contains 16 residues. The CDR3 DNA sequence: TGTGCCATCAGTGAGCGGCGAACAGGGGACAATCAGCCCCAGCATTTT. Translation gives CAISERRTGDNQPQHF.

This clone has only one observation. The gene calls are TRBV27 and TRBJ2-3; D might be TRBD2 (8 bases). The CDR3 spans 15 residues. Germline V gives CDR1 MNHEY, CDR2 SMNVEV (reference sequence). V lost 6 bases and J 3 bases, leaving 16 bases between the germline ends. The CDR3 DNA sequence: TGTGCCAGCAGCAGGGGGACTAGTAGAACAGATACGCAGTATTTT. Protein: CASSRGTSRTDTQYF.